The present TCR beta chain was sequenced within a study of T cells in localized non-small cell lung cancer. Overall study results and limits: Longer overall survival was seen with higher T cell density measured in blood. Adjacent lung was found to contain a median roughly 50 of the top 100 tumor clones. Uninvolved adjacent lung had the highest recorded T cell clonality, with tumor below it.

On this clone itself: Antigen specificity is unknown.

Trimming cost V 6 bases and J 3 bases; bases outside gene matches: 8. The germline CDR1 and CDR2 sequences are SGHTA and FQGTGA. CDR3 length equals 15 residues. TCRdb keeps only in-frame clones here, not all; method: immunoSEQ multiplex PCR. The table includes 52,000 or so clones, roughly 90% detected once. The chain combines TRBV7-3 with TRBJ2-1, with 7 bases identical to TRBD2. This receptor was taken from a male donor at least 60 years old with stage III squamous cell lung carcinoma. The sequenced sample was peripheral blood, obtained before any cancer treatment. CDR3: CASRKREALYNEQFF. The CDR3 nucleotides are TGTGCCAGCAGGAAACGGGAGGCCCTCTACAATGAGCAGTTCTTC.